A selection of T cell receptor beta chains follows, all from one sample in a study of T cell responses to AZD1222 COVID-19 vaccine. Profiled with immunoSEQ multiplex PCR; TCRdb holds only in-frame clones, not every one. The repertoire has about 150,000 clones, roughly 92% of them found once; the top ten carry approximately 5%. Sequencing was performed on peripheral blood, taken on day 0 of AZD1222 vaccination. These receptors were obtained from an adult in good health. CDR3s include the opening cysteine and the closing phenylalanine or tryptophan. The D gene is left open where the match is weak. The size entry is marked missing in some rows and otherwise reads once, few, many or a size class.

TRBJ1-4 | . | TRBV6-2/TRBV6-3 | . | TGTGCCAGCAGTTATGAGGCAGATGAAAAACTGTTTTTT | CASSYEADEKLFF
TRBJ2-1 | . | TRBV7-9 | TRBD2 | TGTGCCAGCGCATGGCCCGGGAGGGGGGACAATGAGCAGTTCTTC | CASAWPGRGDNEQFF
TRBJ1-1 | . | TRBV19 | . | TGTGCCAGTAGTAAACAGTGGAACACTGAAGCTTTCTTT | CASSKQWNTEAFF
TRBJ2-1 | . | TRBV6-5 | TRBD1 | TGTGCCAGCAGTCCGGACAGGAATAATGAGCAGTTCTTC | CASSPDRNNEQFF
TRBJ2-1 | . | TRBV29-1 | TRBD1 | TGCAGCGCCGAACGGACAGGGGGTTGGAATGAGCAGTTCTTC | CSAERTGGWNEQFF
TRBJ1-3 | few | TRBV6-1 | . | TGTGCCAGCAGTGAACTCGGGGGCGAAACGGGAAACACCATATATTTT | CASSELGGETGNTIYF
TRBJ1-5 | . | TRBV4-1 | . | TGCGCCAGCAGCCAAGATGAGGCGGGGCGAGGCAATCAGCCCCAGCATTTT | CASSQDEAGRGNQPQHF
TRBJ2-7 | . | TRBV6-5 | TRBD1 | TGTGCCAGCAGTTACGAGGGACAGGGATACGAGCAGTACTTC | CASSYEGQGYEQYF
TRBJ2-7 | . | TRBV13 | . | TGTGCCAGCAGCCGAAAACAGGGTCATCACTACGAGCAGTACTTC | CASSRKQGHHYEQYF
TRBJ1-2 | . | TRBV18 | . | TGTGCCAGCTCATCCCTTAAGGGGCGGAACTATGGCTACACCTTC | CASSSLKGRNYGYTF
TRBJ1-6 | . | TRBV30 | . | TGTGCCTGGAGCCAGGGCTCGAATTCACCCCTCCACTTT | CAWSQGSNSPLHF
TRBJ1-3 | . | TRBV6-5 | TRBD1 | TGTGCCAGCAGACAGGGGCCTGGAAACACCATATATTTT | CASRQGPGNTIYF
TRBJ1-2 | . | TRBV5-4 | . | TGTGCCAGCAGCTTGGACTGGATCGATGGCTACACCTTC | CASSLDWIDGYTF